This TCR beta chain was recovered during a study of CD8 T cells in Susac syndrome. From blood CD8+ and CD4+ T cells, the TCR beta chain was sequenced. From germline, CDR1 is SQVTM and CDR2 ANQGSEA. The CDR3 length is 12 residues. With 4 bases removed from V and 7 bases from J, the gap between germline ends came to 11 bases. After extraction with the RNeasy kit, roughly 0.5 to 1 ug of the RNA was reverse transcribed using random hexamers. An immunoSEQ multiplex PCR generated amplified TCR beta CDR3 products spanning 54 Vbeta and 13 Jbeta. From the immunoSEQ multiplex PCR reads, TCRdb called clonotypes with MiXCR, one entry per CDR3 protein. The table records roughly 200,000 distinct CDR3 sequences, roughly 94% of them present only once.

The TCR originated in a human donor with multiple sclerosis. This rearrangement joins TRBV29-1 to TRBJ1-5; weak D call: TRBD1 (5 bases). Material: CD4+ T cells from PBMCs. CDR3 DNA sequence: TGCAGCGTTGGAAGGGAGGGGCAGCCCCAGCATTTT. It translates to CSVGREGQPQHF.